This TCR beta chain was profiled in a study of cytomegalovirus exposure and HLA in healthy donors. The CDR3 loop spans 14 amino acids. V gave up 1 base and J gave up 2 bases; unmatched junction bases: 4. Germline V gene sequence: CDR1 GTSNPN, CDR2 SVGIG (reference sequence). Healthy bone marrow donors made up the donors. Both 60 Vbeta primers and 13 Jbeta primers went into the PCR. Profiling relied on immunoSEQ multiplex PCR, and the TCRdb table lists in-frame clones only, not all of them. The sample records about 190,000 clones, around 80% being singletons. This TCR was sampled from a woman under 40 in good health and CMV-seronegative. The sequenced sample consisted of PBMCs. The chain has TRBV30 and TRBJ2-5; 7 bases line up with TRBD1. The CDR3 coding sequence is TGTGCCTGGAGTGAGGGGGCAGTTCAAGAGACCCAGTACTTC. This translates into CAWSEGAVQETQYF.